This T cell receptor (beta chain) was observed in a study of T-cell memory formation after mild COVID-19. Study in general: Among the donors, TCR clusters were largely specific to each donor. Broader study findings: Largely, contracting CD4+ clones fell within CM and EM, and contracting CD8+ clones within EMRA. Clones contracting day 15 to 85 were balanced CD4/CD8; later expanders leaned CD4+.

TCRdb re-analysed the 5' RACE reads in MiXCR, keeping a single row per CDR3 protein. The profile shows approximately 430,000 distinct CDR3 sequences, 23% of them singletons. J was trimmed by 7 bases and V by 5 bases; bases with no gene match: 12. This CDR3 has 18 residues. On this clonotype itself: Its antigen remains unidentified.

The genes are TRBV12-3 or TRBV12-4 and TRBJ2-2; 14 bases are shared with TRBD2. This sequence was found in an adult woman who had mild COVID-19 (a few samples of this study predate the infection). Cell type and time point are not known. The sequenced sample consisted of PBMCs or a T cell subset sorted from them (not recorded which). CDR3 in DNA: TGTGCCAGCAGTCCTCCCTTGACTAGCGGGAGGGTTCGCGGGGAGCTGTTTTTT. Translation: CASSPPLTSGRVRGELFF.